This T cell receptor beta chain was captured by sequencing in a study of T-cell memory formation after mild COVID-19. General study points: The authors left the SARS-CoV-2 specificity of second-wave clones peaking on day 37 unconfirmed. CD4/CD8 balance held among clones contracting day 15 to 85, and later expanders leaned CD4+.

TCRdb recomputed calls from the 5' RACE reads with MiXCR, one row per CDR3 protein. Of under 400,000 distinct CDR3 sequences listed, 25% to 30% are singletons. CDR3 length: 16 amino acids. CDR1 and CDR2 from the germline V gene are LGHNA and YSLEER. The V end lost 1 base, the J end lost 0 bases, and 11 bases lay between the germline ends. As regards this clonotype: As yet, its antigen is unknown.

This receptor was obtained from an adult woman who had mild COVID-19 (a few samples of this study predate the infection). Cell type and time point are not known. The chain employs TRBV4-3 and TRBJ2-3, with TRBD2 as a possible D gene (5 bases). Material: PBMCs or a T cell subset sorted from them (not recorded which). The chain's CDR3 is CASSQGVAPSTDTQYF. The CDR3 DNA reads TGCGCCAGCAGCCAAGGGGTAGCGCCGAGCACAGATACGCAGTATTTT.